Following are 18 T cell receptor beta chains from one sample sequenced in a study of blood T cell repertoires in COVID-19. Some clones are missing from TCRdb's copy, which holds only in-frame ones; the method was immunoSEQ multiplex PCR. The sample shows roughly 270,000 clones, approximately 88% of them seen only once. The sample taken for sequencing was peripheral blood. Source of these receptors: a man younger than 35 with active or convalescent COVID-19.

The V and J genes are TRBV5-1 and TRBJ1-6; possibly TRBD1 for D (6 bases). V was trimmed by 5 bases and J by 9 bases, leaving 15 bases between them. CDR1 and CDR2 (germline): SGHRS, YFSETQ. This CDR3 contains 14 residues. DNA for the CDR3: TGCGCCAGCAGTCGGACAGTCGAGACTTCACCCCTCCACTTT. Residues: CASSRTVETSPLHF. The variable domain in full, completed from reference TRBV5-1 and TRBJ1-6, reads KAGVTQTPRYLIKTRGQQVTLSCSPISGHRSVSWYQQTPGQGLQFLFEYFSETQRNKGNFPGRFSGRQFSNSRSEMNVSTLELGDSALYLCASSRTVETSPLHFGNGTRLTVT.

The gene calls are TRBV18 and TRBJ1-5, with a tentative D call TRBD1 (5 bases). Between the trimmed V and J ends, which lost 3 bases and 2 bases, there was a span of 20 bases. CDR1 and CDR2 from the germline V gene are KGHSH and LQKENI. CDR3 length: 18 amino acids. CDR3 coding DNA: TGTGCCAGCTCACCTTTCCCGGGGGGGGGAGCGGGCAATCAGCCCCAGCATTTT. Its translation is CASSPFPGGGAGNQPQHF.

The chain has TRBV27 and TRBJ2-7; TRBD2 matches at 8 bases. The V gene end was trimmed by 4 bases and the J gene end by 6 bases; junction bases not matched to a gene: 11. The CDR3 is made up of 15 amino acids. Per germline, CDR1 MNHEY and CDR2 SMNVEV (reference sequence). The CDR3 loop reads CASSSGLVSPPEQYF. In DNA, the CDR3 is TGTGCCAGCAGTTCGGGACTAGTATCTCCACCCGAGCAGTACTTC.

This rearrangement joins TRBV13 to TRBJ1-5; a possible D gene is TRBD1 (5 bases). The germline V and J ends were trimmed by 5 bases and 0 bases, with 14 bases remaining between them. This CDR3 contains 16 residues. Germline-derived CDR1 and CDR2 are PRHDT and FYEKMQ (reference sequence). The CDR3 sequence: CASSHTKGISNQPQHF. CDR3 nucleotides: TGTGCCAGCAGCCATACTAAGGGGATTAGCAATCAGCCCCAGCATTTT.

The rearrangement links TRBV3-1 (or the pseudogene TRBV3-2) to TRBJ2-3; TRBD2 is a possible D gene (6 bases). V was clipped by 0 bases and J by 1 base, with 14 bases between them. Germline V gene sequence: CDR1 LGHDT, CDR2 YNNKEL (reference sequence). This CDR3 is built from 17 residues. DNA of the CDR3: TGTGCCAGCAGCCAAGATCTGGCACGGAGGGGCACAGATACGCAGTATTTT. Protein: CASSQDLARRGTDTQYF.

The chain is built from TRBV5-1 and TRBJ2-7; 7 bases line up with TRBD1. Per germline, CDR1 SGHRS and CDR2 YFSETQ. The V gene end was trimmed by 0 bases and the J gene end by 3 bases; junction bases not matched to a gene: 6. The CDR3 sequence is 15 residues long. CDR3 sequence (DNA): TGCGCCAGCAGCTTGGGGGACAGAGCCATCTACGAGCAGTACTTC. Its protein is CASSLGDRAIYEQYF.

In DNA form, the CDR3 reads TGCGCCAGCAGCCAGGATCAGGGGGCTAGCAATCAGCCCCAGCATTTT. Translated, it gives CASSQDQGASNQPQHF. The gene calls are TRBV4-3 and TRBJ1-5; 8 nucleotides agree with TRBD1. Germline CDR1 reads LGHNA; CDR2 reads YSLEER. CDR3 length: 16 residues. V dropped 3 bases and J dropped 0; count of bases not matched to a gene: 4.

V is TRBV27 and J is TRBJ2-1; D gene ambiguous. Trimming removed 0 bases at V and 5 bases at J, with 14 bases between. CDR3 length: 16 residues. From germline, CDR1 is MNHEY and CDR2 SMNVEV (reference sequence). CDR3 coding DNA: TGTGCCAGCAGTTTATCTCCGGGTCCGTCCCACAATGAGCAGTTCTTC. Its translation: CASSLSPGPSHNEQFF.

For this clone: The identical CDR3 is also encoded by other nucleotide sequences in the sample. The V gene is TRBV5-1, the J gene TRBJ2-3; 10 bases line up with TRBD2. After removal of 2 bases from V and 0 bases from J, the junction contained 0 bases not matched to a gene. CDR3 length equals 15 residues. The germline gives CDR1 SGHRS, CDR2 YFSETQ. CDR3 nucleotide sequence: TGCGCCAGCAGCTTAGCGGGGGGGAGCACAGATACGCAGTATTTT. Translated, it gives CASSLAGGSTDTQYF.

The rearrangement joins TRBV5-1 to TRBJ2-3; TRBD1 matches at 10 bases. Trimming cost V 4 bases and J 4 bases; bases outside gene matches: 3. From germline, CDR1 is SGHRS and CDR2 YFSETQ. This CDR3 contains 14 residues. In DNA, the CDR3 is TGCGCCAGCAGCCACGGACAGGGGGCAGATACGCAGTATTTT. It translates to CASSHGQGADTQYF.

The chain links TRBV19 to TRBJ1-5; a weak D match, TRBD1 (5 bases). Trimming stripped 3 bases from V and 4 bases from J, with 13 bases between. The germline CDR1 and CDR2 sequences are LNHDA and SQIVND (reference sequence). The CDR3 contains 15 residues. CDR3 amino acids: CASSIPRGWNQPQHF. In DNA form, the CDR3 reads TGTGCCAGTAGTATTCCAAGGGGTTGGAATCAGCCCCAGCATTTT.

The chain uses TRBV7-9 and TRBJ1-5; TRBD1 agrees at 10 bases. The CDR3 covers 16 residues. The germline V gene has CDR1 SEHNR and CDR2 FQNEAQ (reference sequence). J gave up 5 bases and V 2 bases, and 6 bases lay outside the gene matches. The CDR3 is CASSLKGQGDHQPQHF. CDR3 sequence (DNA): TGTGCCAGCAGCTTAAAAGGACAGGGGGATCATCAGCCCCAGCATTTT.

This rearrangement joins TRBV18 to TRBJ1-2, with D possibly TRBD1 on 5 matching bases. The germline V gene has CDR1 KGHSH and CDR2 LQKENI. CDR3 length equals 15 residues. Trimming pared 3 bases from V and 2 bases from J, leaving 13 bases between. CDR3 region: CASSPRDSNNYGYTF. CDR3 DNA sequence: TGTGCCAGCTCACCCCGGGACTCAAACAACTATGGCTACACCTTC.

This clone was seen only a few times. The chain uses TRBV10-2 and TRBJ1-1; tentative D call: TRBD1 (6 bases). The CDR3 has 13 amino acids. Germline assignment: CDR1 WSHSY and CDR2 SAAADI. Deletions cut 0 bases from V and 4 bases from J, with 6 bases between. The CDR3 is CASSESQGTEAFF. As DNA, the CDR3 is TGCGCCAGCAGTGAGTCACAGGGCACTGAAGCTTTCTTT.

The chain combines TRBV7-9 with TRBJ1-4, with D tentatively TRBD1 (6 bases). Trimming took 5 bases from V and 5 from J, leaving 12 bases between them. The CDR3 consists of 14 residues. Germline V gene sequence: CDR1 SEHNR, CDR2 FQNEAQ (reference sequence). CDR3 in amino acids: CASSQGGENEKLFF. CDR3 DNA sequence: TGTGCCAGCAGCCAAGGGGGGGAAAATGAAAAACTGTTTTTT.

This chain connects TRBV11-2 to TRBJ2-7; D not certain. The germline CDR1 and CDR2 sequences are SGHAT and FQNNGV. V lost 0 bases and J lost 0, with 6 bases in between. The CDR3 sequence is 14 residues long. The CDR3 sequence is CASSLDQVSYEQYF. In DNA, the CDR3 is TGTGCCAGCAGCTTAGATCAGGTCTCCTACGAGCAGTACTTC.

This chain links TRBV7-6 with TRBJ2-5; D is ambiguous. The V and J ends lost 5 bases and 1 base respectively, with 11 bases between them. This CDR3 is built from 14 residues. The germline V gene encodes CDR1 SGHVS and CDR2 FNYEAQ. The CDR3 region is CASSPPIGQETQYF. Written as DNA, the CDR3 is TGTGCCAGCAGCCCCCCTATTGGCCAAGAGACCCAGTACTTC.

The chain uses TRBV13 and TRBJ2-7, with D perhaps TRBD1 (7 bases). Trimming removed 5 bases at V and 3 bases at J, with 17 bases between. CDR1 is PRHDT and CDR2 is FYEKMQ in the germline V gene (reference sequence). The CDR3 consists of 15 residues. DNA of the CDR3: TGTGCCAGCAGCGCAAGGGGGCAGGGGGGCTACGAGCAGTACTTC. Protein sequence: CASSARGQGGYEQYF.